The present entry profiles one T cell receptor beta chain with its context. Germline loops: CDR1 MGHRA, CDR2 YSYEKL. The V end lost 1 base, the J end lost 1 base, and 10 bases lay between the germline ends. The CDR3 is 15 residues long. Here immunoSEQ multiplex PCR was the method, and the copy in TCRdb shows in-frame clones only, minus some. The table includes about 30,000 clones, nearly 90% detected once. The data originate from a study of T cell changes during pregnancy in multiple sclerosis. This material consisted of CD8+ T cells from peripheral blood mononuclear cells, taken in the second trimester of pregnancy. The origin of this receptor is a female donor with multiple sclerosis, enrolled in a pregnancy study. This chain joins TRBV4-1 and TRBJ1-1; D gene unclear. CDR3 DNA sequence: TGCGCCAGCAGCCAAGTGTGGGCCGGGAACACTGAAGCTTTCTTT. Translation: CASSQVWAGNTEAFF.